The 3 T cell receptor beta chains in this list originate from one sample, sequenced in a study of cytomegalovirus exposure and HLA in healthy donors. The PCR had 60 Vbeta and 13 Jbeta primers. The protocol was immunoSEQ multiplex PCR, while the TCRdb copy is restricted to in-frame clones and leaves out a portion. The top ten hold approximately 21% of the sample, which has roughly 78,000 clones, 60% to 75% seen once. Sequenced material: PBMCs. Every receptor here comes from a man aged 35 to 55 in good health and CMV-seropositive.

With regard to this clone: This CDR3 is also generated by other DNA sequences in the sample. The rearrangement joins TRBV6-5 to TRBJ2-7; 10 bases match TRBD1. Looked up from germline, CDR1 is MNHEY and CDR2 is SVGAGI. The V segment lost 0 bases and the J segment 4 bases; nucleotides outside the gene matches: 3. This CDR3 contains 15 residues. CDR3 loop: CASSYSGTGVYEQYF. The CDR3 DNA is TGTGCCAGCAGTTACTCGGGGACAGGGGTGTACGAGCAGTACTTC.

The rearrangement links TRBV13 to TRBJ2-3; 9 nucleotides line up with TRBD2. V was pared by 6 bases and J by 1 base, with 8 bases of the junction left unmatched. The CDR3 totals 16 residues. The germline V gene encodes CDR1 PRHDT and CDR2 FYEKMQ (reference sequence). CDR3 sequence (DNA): TGTGCCAGCAGTACAGCGGGGGGCCTTGGCACAGATACGCAGTATTTT. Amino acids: CASSTAGGLGTDTQYF.

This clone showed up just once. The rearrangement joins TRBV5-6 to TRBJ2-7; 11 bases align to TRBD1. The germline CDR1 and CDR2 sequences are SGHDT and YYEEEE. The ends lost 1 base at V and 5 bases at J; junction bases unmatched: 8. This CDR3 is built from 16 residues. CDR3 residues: CASSLTGQGAGNEQYF. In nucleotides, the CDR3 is TGTGCCAGCAGCTTGACCGGACAGGGGGCTGGCAACGAGCAGTACTTC. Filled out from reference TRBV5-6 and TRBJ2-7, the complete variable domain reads DAGVTQSPTHLIKTRGQQVTLRCSPKSGHDTVSWYQQALGQGPQFIFQYYEEEERQRGNFPDRFSGHQFPNYSSELNVNALLLGDSALYLCASSLTGQGAGNEQYFGPGTRLTVT.